This TCR beta chain was profiled in a study of T-cell reconstitution after alpha-beta-depleted transplantation in children. This clonotype has at least ten counts. Its antigen is unknown. CDR3 length: 11 amino acids. Deletions cut 3 bases from V and 7 bases from J, with 3 bases between. As it was prepared, the TCRbeta library received unique molecular identifiers. A single record per CDR3 protein comes from TCRdb applying MiXCR to the PCR reads. The table records hundreds of thousands of distinct CDR3 sequences, around 10% of them present only once. Study results and limitations: Several hundred rapidly expanded clones from non-depleted graft cells reportedly supplied alpha-beta T cells about two months post-transplant. Surviving recipient T cells and thymic progenitors accounted for the high day-60 TCRbeta diversity observed in some patients. Most T-cell counts and diversity one year after the transplant came from T cells that were newly produced.

The gene calls are TRBV12-3 or TRBV12-4 and TRBJ2-2, with D unresolved. This clonotype was obtained from a male patient aged 2 to 10 who had a stem cell transplant for chronic granulomatous disease, so the T cells may come from the graft donor. The sequences come from peripheral blood, collected 180 days after TCRalphabeta/CD19-depleted stem cell transplant. The CDR3 nucleotides are TGTGCCAGCAGTTTCGTCGGGGAGCTGTTTTTT. This encodes CASSFVGELFF.